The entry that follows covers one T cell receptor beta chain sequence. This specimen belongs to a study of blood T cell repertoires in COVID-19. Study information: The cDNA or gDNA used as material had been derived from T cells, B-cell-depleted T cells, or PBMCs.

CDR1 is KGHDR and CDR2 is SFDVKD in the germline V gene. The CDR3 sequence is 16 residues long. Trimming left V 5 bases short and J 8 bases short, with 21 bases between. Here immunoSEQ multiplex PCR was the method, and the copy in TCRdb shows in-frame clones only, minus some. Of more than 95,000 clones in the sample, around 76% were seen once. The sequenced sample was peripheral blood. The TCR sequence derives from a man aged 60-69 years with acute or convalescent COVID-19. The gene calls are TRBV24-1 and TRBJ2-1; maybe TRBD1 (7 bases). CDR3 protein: CATSGASRRGQDEQFF. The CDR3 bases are TGTGCCACCAGTGGAGCATCCCGGAGGGGGCAGGATGAGCAGTTCTTC.